These 7 T cell receptor beta chains came from one sample sequenced in a study of CD8 T cells in Susac syndrome. Random hexamers served to reverse transcribe roughly 0.45 to 1 ug RNA. From the immunoSEQ multiplex PCR reads, TCRdb called clonotypes with MiXCR, one entry per CDR3 protein. The sample carries around 200,000 distinct CDR3 sequences, around 95% recorded once. Sequenced input: CD4+ T cells from PBMCs. These TCRs come from a human donor with multiple sclerosis.

The chain employs TRBV12-3 or TRBV12-4 and TRBJ2-7, with 12 positions matching TRBD2. V gave up 6 bases and J gave up 3 bases; unmatched junction bases: 0. This CDR3 is built from 13 residues. The CDR3 DNA reads as TGTGCCAGCAGACTAGCGGGGGGCTACGAGCAGTACTTC. This sequence encodes CASRLAGGYEQYF.

There are a few counts of this clonotype. The rearrangement joins TRBV5-4 to TRBJ2-6; D not certain. V lost 0 bases, J lost 0 bases, and 4 bases lay in between. Germline lookup yields CDR1 SGHNT and CDR2 YYREEE (reference sequence). This CDR3 has 15 residues. CDR3 region: CASSLVSSGANVLTF. DNA for the CDR3: TGTGCCAGCAGCTTGGTGAGCTCTGGGGCCAACGTCCTGACTTTC.

This chain links TRBV29-1 with TRBJ2-1; D may match TRBD1 or TRBD2 (5 bases each). The germline V gene has CDR1 SQVTM and CDR2 ANQGSEA. The CDR3 is 15 residues long. The V and J ends lost 1 base and 5 bases respectively, with 15 bases between them. Written as DNA, the CDR3 is TGCAGCGTTGAAGGGGGGTGGCAAGGGGACAATGAGCAGTTCTTC. Protein sequence: CSVEGGWQGDNEQFF.

The sample holds one count of this clonotype. The V call is TRBV6-6, the J call TRBJ1-2; D is uncertain. Germline CDR1 is MNHNY and CDR2 is SVGAGI (reference sequence). The germline V and J ends were trimmed by 7 bases and 4 bases, with 10 bases remaining between them. This CDR3 has 12 residues. CDR3 sequence: CASIRAPYGYTF. As DNA, the CDR3 is TGTGCCAGCATTAGGGCCCCCTATGGCTACACCTTC.

V usage is TRBV6-5 and J usage is TRBJ2-7; TRBD2 matches at 15 bases. Trimming at V came to 5 bases and at J to 7 bases, leaving 6 bases not matched to a gene. Per the germline V gene, CDR1 is MNHEY and CDR2 is SVGAGI. CDR3 length: 15 amino acids. The CDR3 DNA is TGTGCCAGCAGTCCAGGACTAGCGGGGGGGCATGAGCAGTACGTC. Protein: CASSPGLAGGHEQYV.

This rearrangement joins TRBV20-1 to TRBJ2-6, with D possibly being TRBD2 (5 bases). The V and J ends lost 4 bases and 0 bases respectively, with 10 bases between them. The CDR3 contains 15 residues. CDR1 DFQATT and CDR2 SNEGSKA come from the germline V gene (reference sequence). CDR3 nucleotides: TGCAGTGCTACGAGGGCTAACTCTGGGGCCAACGTCCTGACTTTC. Its protein product is CSATRANSGANVLTF.

The CDR3 protein is CAWSEVGSKKFF. The CDR3 nucleotides read TGTGCCTGGAGTGAAGTGGGCTCCAAGAAGTTCTTC. The chain is built from TRBV30 and TRBJ2-1; no clear D. V was cut by 1 base and J by 14 bases, with 15 bases left in between. The CDR3 has 12 amino acids. From germline, CDR1 is GTSNPN and CDR2 SVGIG (reference sequence).